Below, 27 T cell receptor beta chains from the same sample are listed, as sequenced in a study of T cell repertoires in cytomegalovirus infection. Their antigen targets remain unknown. In TCRdb, the reads were re-called with MiXCR into one record per CDR3 protein. The table has under 200,000 distinct CDR3 sequences, about 20% seen once. The sample in question was CD8+ T cells from cultured PBMCs, obtained from culture after CMV antigen stimulation. Receptors were obtained from a human donor in good health (CMV status not recorded). Some clones in this sample may be carry-over from other donors' samples.

This clonotype was counted only a few times. This chain connects TRBV2 to TRBJ1-1, with D hard to call. The germline V gene has CDR1 SNHLY and CDR2 FYNNEI. The CDR3 consists of 15 residues. Trimming removed 3 bases from V and 1 base from J, with 12 bases in between. This CDR3 reads CASSEWQDENTEAFF. The CDR3 region has the DNA TGTGCCAGCAGTGAGTGGCAGGATGAGAACACTGAAGCTTTCTTT.

This clonotype was recorded a few times. The rearrangement uses TRBV7-9 and TRBJ2-1; tentative D call: TRBD2 (6 bases). Trimming took 2 bases from V and 5 from J, leaving 13 bases between them. Germline V CDR1 and CDR2: SEHNR, FQNEAQ (reference sequence). CDR3 size: 15 residues. The CDR3 sequence: CASSLSGRSDNEQFF. In DNA form, the CDR3 reads TGTGCCAGCAGCTTATCGGGGAGGTCCGACAATGAGCAGTTCTTC.

This clonotype came up a few times. CDR3 sequence: CASSLEGVEQYF. The CDR3 region has the DNA TGTGCCAGCAGCTTAGAGGGAGTCGAGCAGTACTTC. The chain has TRBV7-2 and TRBJ2-7; D is possibly TRBD2 (5 bases). The CDR3 is 12 residues long. Trimming shortened V by 1 base and J by 6 bases, and 7 bases separated the two germline ends. The germline CDR1 and CDR2 sequences are SGHTA and FQGNSA.

This clonotype has only a few counts. V usage is TRBV12-3 or TRBV12-4 and J usage is TRBJ2-7; tentative D call: TRBD1 (7 bases). The length of the CDR3 is 15 residues. The V gene lost 5 bases and the J gene lost 4 bases, with 18 bases spanning the gap. The chain's CDR3 is CASSLRTGGSYEQYF. The CDR3 bases are TGTGCCAGCAGTCTCAGGACAGGAGGGTCGTACGAGCAGTACTTC.

This chain uses TRBV7-9 with TRBJ1-5; possibly TRBD1 for D (5 bases). The CDR3 runs 14 residues. Germline lookup yields CDR1 SEHNR and CDR2 FQNEAQ (reference sequence). Trimming pared 3 bases from V and 4 bases from J, leaving 10 bases between. CDR3 coding DNA: TGTGCCAGCAGCTTCGGCAGGGTTAATCAGCCCCAGCATTTT. Its protein product is CASSFGRVNQPQHF.

The gene calls are TRBV4-1 and TRBJ1-1; TRBD1 might be the D (6 bases). CDR1 is MGHRA, CDR2 YSYEKL, per germline. Trimming took off 0 bases at V and 8 bases at J, with 10 bases between the two ends. The length of the CDR3 is 13 residues. In DNA, the CDR3 is TGCGCCAGCAGCCAAGACGGGACAACCGAAGCTTTCTTT. Translated, it gives CASSQDGTTEAFF.

The genes are TRBV6-5 and TRBJ1-6; D gene uncertain. Germline V lookup: CDR1 MNHEY, CDR2 SVGAGI. This CDR3 has 16 residues. Trimming left V 1 base short and J 10 bases short, with 17 bases between. CDR3 sequence reads: CASSYLTGTDGSPLHF. CDR3 bases: TGTGCCAGCAGTTACTTGACTGGTACGGACGGATCACCCCTCCACTTT.

The chain couples TRBV7-6 to TRBJ1-2; D is undetermined. The CDR3 runs to 15 residues. The V and J ends lost 3 bases and 6 bases respectively, with 17 bases between them. Germline V CDR1 and CDR2: SGHVS, FNYEAQ. CDR3 residues: CASSLEKGRSDGYTF. The CDR3 region has the DNA TGTGCCAGCAGCTTGGAGAAAGGGAGGTCTGATGGCTACACCTTC.

This clonotype was counted only a few times. The chain joins TRBV5-5 to TRBJ2-3, with a possible D match to TRBD1 (6 bases). V was clipped by 9 bases and J by 2 bases, with 16 bases between them. The CDR3 totals 14 residues. Germline-derived CDR1 and CDR2 are SGHKS and YYEKEE (reference sequence). In nucleotides, the CDR3 is TGTGCCATCGGGGCCCCAGGGGACACAGATACGCAGTATTTT. Translation: CAIGAPGDTDTQYF. Full variable domain (rest looked up from reference TRBV5-5 and TRBJ2-3): DAGVTQSPTHLIKTRGQQVTLRCSPISGHKSVSWYQQVLGQGPQFIFQYYEKEERGRGNFPDRFSARQFPNYSSELNVNALLLGDSALYLCAIGAPGDTDTQYFGPGTRLTVL.

V gene TRBV6-1 combines with J gene TRBJ1-2; 8 nucleotides align to TRBD1. The CDR3 has 16 amino acids. Germline V CDR1 and CDR2: MNHNS, SASEGT. V shed 2 bases and J 7 bases; nucleotides not matched to a gene: 12. The DNA of the CDR3 is TGTGCCAGCAGTGAAAGCTTGGGTCCCGACAGGGGTGGCTACACCTTC. It is translated as CASSESLGPDRGGYTF.

This chain joins TRBV7-2 and TRBJ2-7; D not resolved. The V end lost 5 bases, the J end lost 0 bases, and 5 bases lay between the germline ends. Germline CDR1 reads SGHTA; CDR2 reads FQGNSA. The CDR3 is 12 amino acids. The CDR3 is CASSTNSYEQYF. In DNA, the CDR3 is TGTGCCAGCAGCACCAACTCCTACGAGCAGTACTTC. The full variable domain, with the rest looked up from reference TRBV7-2 and TRBJ2-7, is GAGVSQSPSNKVTEKGKDVELRCDPISGHTALYWYRQSLGQGLEFLIYFQGNSAPDKSGLPSDRFSAERTGGSVSTLTIQRTQQEDSAVYLCASSTNSYEQYFGPGTRLTVT.

The V gene is TRBV25-1, the J gene TRBJ1-1; D is unresolved. Germline values: CDR1 MGHDK, CDR2 SYGVNS. Trimming stripped 7 bases from V and 0 bases from J, with 12 bases between. The CDR3 loop spans 14 amino acids. CDR3 residues: CASTKYNLNTEAFF. As DNA, the CDR3 is TGTGCCAGCACCAAATATAATTTGAACACTGAAGCTTTCTTT.

This chain joins TRBV4-1 and TRBJ1-1; a weak D match, TRBD1 (5 bases). V lost 1 base and J lost 0, with 9 bases in between. This CDR3 spans 15 amino acids. Germline V gene sequence: CDR1 MGHRA, CDR2 YSYEKL. The CDR3 reads CASSQATAMNTEAFF. DNA of the CDR3: TGCGCCAGCAGCCAAGCGACAGCCATGAACACTGAAGCTTTCTTT.

The rearrangement uses TRBV10-3 and TRBJ2-3, with a tentative D call TRBD2 (5 bases). V shed 2 bases and J shed 6 bases, with 15 bases lying between them. Germline V gives CDR1 ENHRY, CDR2 SYGVKD. The CDR3 consists of 15 residues. The CDR3 nucleotides read TGTGCCATCAGTGAGGGCTCCAGGTCGGGGGATACGCAGTATTTT. As protein: CAISEGSRSGDTQYF.

Only one count was recorded for this clonotype. The V call is TRBV19, the J call TRBJ1-2; 10 bases line up with TRBD1. The germline gives CDR1 LNHDA, CDR2 SQIVND (reference sequence). V lost 1 base and J lost 3; bases outside the gene matches: 8. This CDR3 contains 17 residues. CDR3 protein: CASSIGTGGLSDYGYTF. Here the CDR3 DNA reads TGTGCCAGTAGTATAGGGACAGGGGGTTTGTCGGACTATGGCTACACCTTC. Using reference TRBV19 and TRBJ1-2 for the parts outside the CDR3, the full variable domain is DGGITQSPKYLFRKEGQNVTLSCEQNLNHDAMYWYRQDPGQGLRLIYYSQIVNDFQKGDIAEGYSVSREKKESFPLTVTSAQKNPTAFYLCASSIGTGGLSDYGYTFGSGTRLTVV.

The V and J genes are TRBV6-1 and TRBJ2-7; tentatively, D is TRBD1 (6 bases). Trimming removed 3 bases at V and 4 bases at J, with 13 bases between. Germline lookup yields CDR1 MNHNS and CDR2 SASEGT. CDR3 length: 14 amino acids. As DNA, the CDR3 is TGTGCCAGCAGTGAGGGGGCCAGAGGGTACGAGCAGTACTTC. Protein: CASSEGARGYEQYF.

The chain recombines TRBV7-2 with TRBJ2-3; unclear D gene. This CDR3 comprises 15 residues. Per the germline V gene, CDR1 is SGHTA and CDR2 is FQGNSA. Trimming pared 5 bases from V and 0 bases from J, leaving 12 bases between. As DNA, the CDR3 is TGTGCCAGCAGCCTACAATCGGATAGCACAGATACGCAGTATTTT. Amino acid sequence: CASSLQSDSTDTQYF.

The CDR3 region has the DNA TGTGCCAGCAGGAGGATTAGGACAGGGGTGGGGGAGACCCAGTACTTC. This translates into CASRRIRTGVGETQYF. The rearrangement links TRBV6-2 or TRBV6-3 to TRBJ2-5; 9 bases are shared with TRBD1. V lost 6 bases, J lost 5 bases, and 13 bases stayed unmatched. There are 16 residues in the CDR3. In germline, CDR1 is MNHEY, CDR2 SVGEGT.

The chain recombines TRBV2 with TRBJ2-3, with a tentative D call TRBD2 (6 bases). The CDR3 covers 13 residues. Germline-derived CDR1 and CDR2 are SNHLY and FYNNEI. The CDR3 here is CASPLAGTDTQYF. The CDR3 region has the DNA TGTGCGAGCCCCTTAGCGGGCACAGATACGCAGTATTTT.

This chain connects TRBV12-3 or TRBV12-4 to TRBJ1-4; perhaps TRBD1 as D (5 bases). CDR3 length: 14 residues. Deletions cut 2 bases from V and 5 bases from J, with 9 bases between. DNA for the CDR3: TGTGCCAGCAGTTTAAGGGGAACGAATGAAAAACTGTTTTTT. Translating gives CASSLRGTNEKLFF.

This clonotype was seen only a few times. The chain carries TRBV12-3 or TRBV12-4 and TRBJ1-1; TRBD1 matches at 8 bases. Trimming cost V 5 bases and J 2 bases; bases outside gene matches: 4. The CDR3 covers 14 residues. In DNA, the CDR3 is TGTGCCAGCAGTCCCAGGGGGCTTAACACTGAAGCTTTCTTT. Amino acid sequence: CASSPRGLNTEAFF.

This rearrangement joins TRBV6-2 or TRBV6-3 to TRBJ2-1, with TRBD2 matching over 16 bases. There are 19 residues in the CDR3. Trimming at V came to 6 bases and at J to 7 bases, leaving 15 bases not matched to a gene. Germline V lookup: CDR1 MNHEY, CDR2 SVGEGT. CDR3 sequence: CASSLYGTSGGDGRNEQFF. The CDR3 DNA is TGTGCCAGCAGCCTATACGGGACTAGCGGGGGGGATGGGCGGAATGAGCAGTTCTTC.

This clonotype has just a few counts. The chain joins TRBV11-1 to TRBJ1-6; no clear D gene. The CDR3 spans 14 residues. CDR1 is SGHAT and CDR2 is FQDESV in the germline V gene (reference sequence). V lost 2 bases and J 7 bases, leaving 9 bases between the germline ends. CDR3 DNA: TGTGCCAGCAGCTTATTGTCCCGGAATTCACCCCTCCACTTT. Its protein is CASSLLSRNSPLHF.

This chain joins TRBV7-8 and TRBJ1-2, with 9 bases lining up with TRBD1. The CDR3 runs to 13 residues. Per the germline V gene, CDR1 is SGHVS and CDR2 is FQNEAQ. With 6 bases clipped from V and 8 bases from J, the junction kept 7 bases outside the gene matches. The DNA for the CDR3 is TGTGCCAGCAGTCCAGGGACAGGGAACGGCTACACCTTC. Translating it yields CASSPGTGNGYTF.

The chain recombines TRBV12-3 or TRBV12-4 with TRBJ2-2; maybe TRBD2 (6 bases). V gave up 5 bases and J gave up 7 bases, with 20 bases separating them. This CDR3 is 16 amino acids long. CDR3 protein: CASSTRRGKAIGELFF. CDR3 nucleotide sequence: TGTGCCAGCAGTACCAGGCGGGGCAAAGCCATCGGGGAGCTGTTTTTT.

This clonotype was detected only a few times. The rearrangement uses TRBV6-5 and TRBJ1-2; D is unresolved. Germline loops: CDR1 MNHEY, CDR2 SVGAGI. Trimming removed 0 bases at V and 6 bases at J, with 8 bases between. This CDR3 spans 13 amino acids. In DNA form, the CDR3 reads TGTGCCAGCAGTTACTCATGGGCGGATGGCTACACCTTC. It yields the protein CASSYSWADGYTF.

This clonotype was seen only a few times. The chain uses TRBV7-6 and TRBJ2-1; tentative D call: TRBD2 (6 bases). Per germline, CDR1 SGHVS and CDR2 FNYEAQ. This CDR3 has 16 amino acids. Between the trimmed V and J ends, which lost 3 bases and 0 bases, there was a span of 12 bases. CDR3 DNA sequence: TGTGCCAGCAGCTTGACTAGGAAGAGCTCCTACAATGAGCAGTTCTTC. This gives the protein CASSLTRKSSYNEQFF.